A selection of T cell receptor beta chains follows, all from one sample in a study of TIL therapy for anti-PD-1-resistant metastatic lung cancer. Here immunoSEQ multiplex PCR was the method, and the copy in TCRdb shows in-frame clones only, minus some. The sample has approximately 87,000 clones, about two thirds seen once. The sequencing used tumor tissue, collected at baseline. The receptors derive from a person between 25 and 80 years old with non-small cell lung cancer. CDR3s leave out the opening cysteine and the closing phenylalanine or tryptophan. Fields, in order: J gene, V gene, CDR3 protein.

>TRBJ1-2|TRBV6-4
ASNGGSGYT
>TRBJ2-3|TRBV7-6
ASSRRDSDTQY
>TRBJ2-7|TRBV28
ASSSRQGANPTYEQY
>TRBJ2-1|TRBV4-3
ASSQAIVGGGYNEQF
>TRBJ2-7|TRBV28
ASSHNTGFVEQY
>TRBJ1-4|TRBV30
AWSFGQSTNEKLF
>TRBJ2-3|TRBV15
ATSRSQGAGKDTQY
>TRBJ2-2|TRBV5-1
ASSASGANTGELF
>TRBJ2-5|TRBV6-5
ASRGPGPEETQY
>TRBJ2-7|TRBV28
ATLALDAPYEQY
>TRBJ1-2|TRBV3-1/TRBV3-2
ARVSEVQEVPANYGYT
>TRBJ2-1|TRBV30
AISRGNNEQF
>TRBJ2-7|TRBV24-1
AAQRQGSYEQY
>TRBJ2-7|TRBV25-1
ASSHVGSSYEQY
>TRBJ2-7|TRBV28
ASSFLPGTGTGYEQY
>TRBJ2-2|TRBV19
ASSPSQGGGELF
>TRBJ2-4|TRBV27
ASSHKSSKNIQY
>TRBJ2-1|TRBV19
ASSIGTSNNEQF
>TRBJ1-6|TRBV9
ASSVGQGNSPLH
>TRBJ2-5|TRBV29-1
SGRPGTQY
>TRBJ2-7|TRBV29-1
SVVGTDHPYEQY
>TRBJ2-3|TRBV6-5
ASSFFRERGADTQY
>TRBJ1-4|TRBV27
ASSLAETGRFVGKLF
>TRBJ2-7|TRBV2
ASSGDWAYEQY
>TRBJ2-7|TRBV5-1
ASSFGGGSYEQY
>TRBJ1-5|TRBV27
ASSLSGSNQPQH
>TRBJ1-2|TRBV4-3
ASSQAGVEGGTNGYT